The clone carrying this T cell receptor (beta chain) has a handful of counts. Time point specified: blood at routine non-recurrence follow-up after resection. Whole RNA obtained from tumor, nontumor lung or frozen PBMC underwent sequencing without sorting. Germline V gene data show CDR1 as SGHDT and CDR2 as YYEEEE. The CDR3 extends over 16 amino acids. V lost 4 bases and J lost 3; bases outside the gene matches: 7. MiXCR, run by TCRdb on the 5' RACE reads, gives a single entry per CDR3 protein. The table has about 120,000 distinct CDR3 sequences, 12% seen once. This sample was included in a study of spatial heterogeneity in lung cancer.

The sample consisted of PBMCs, taken at follow-up. The genes are TRBV5-6 and TRBJ2-3; 11 bases align to TRBD2. This receptor was obtained from a male donor with early-stage non-small cell lung cancer. The CDR3 sequence is CASSVLLAGETDTQYF. In DNA form, the CDR3 reads TGTGCCAGCAGCGTATTACTAGCGGGGGAAACAGATACGCAGTATTTT.